The T cell receptor (beta chain) under discussion was sequenced for a study of blood T cell repertoires in COVID-19. This clone turned up a few times. Trimming cost V 1 base and J 4 bases; bases outside gene matches: 5. This CDR3 spans 15 amino acids. Germline assignment: CDR1 SGHTA and CDR2 FQGNSA. As processed by the authors: Estimation of nucleated cell counts relied on the amplification of reference gene primers. Sequenced by immunoSEQ multiplex PCR; TCRdb stores in-frame clones only, minus some. The D gene and trimming were derived from the DNA, and the V and J assignments and clone size from that table. The sample shows some 150,000 clones, roughly 81% of them seen only once.

The V call is TRBV7-2, the J call TRBJ1-1, with 8 nucleotides matching TRBD1. The receptor's source is a woman aged 45-65 years with active or convalescent COVID-19. Sequencing was performed on peripheral blood. CDR3 in amino acids: CASSLEGQGATEAFF. CDR3 coding DNA: TGTGCCAGCAGCTTAGAAGGGCAGGGGGCCACTGAAGCTTTCTTT.